Described below is a single T cell receptor beta chain sequence and its context. Original handling: Cell counts per sample came from amplifying reference gene primers. Produced via immunoSEQ multiplex PCR; TCRdb's table is partial and in-frame only. V and J calls and clone size are copied from that table; D and trimming were computed from the DNA. The sample carries 35,000 to 55,000 clones, roughly 87% recorded once. The source of the sample is a study of blood T cell repertoires in COVID-19. Looking at the study overall: COVID-19 samples collected from the United States, Italy and Spain covered acute and convalescent phases. Sources were T cells, B-cell-depleted T cells, or PBMCs; the material itself was cDNA or gDNA.

V was clipped by 0 bases and J by 6 bases, with 14 bases between them. The CDR3 has 16 amino acids. From germline, CDR1 is SGHDN and CDR2 FVKESK. Sequenced material: peripheral blood. V usage is TRBV14 and J usage is TRBJ1-4; maybe TRBD1 (6 bases). This TCR was recovered from a man aged 70 or older with active COVID-19. DNA of the CDR3: TGTGCCAGCAGCCAAGATCTTGGGGAGGGGGATGAAAAACTGTTTTTT. Its protein product is CASSQDLGEGDEKLFF.